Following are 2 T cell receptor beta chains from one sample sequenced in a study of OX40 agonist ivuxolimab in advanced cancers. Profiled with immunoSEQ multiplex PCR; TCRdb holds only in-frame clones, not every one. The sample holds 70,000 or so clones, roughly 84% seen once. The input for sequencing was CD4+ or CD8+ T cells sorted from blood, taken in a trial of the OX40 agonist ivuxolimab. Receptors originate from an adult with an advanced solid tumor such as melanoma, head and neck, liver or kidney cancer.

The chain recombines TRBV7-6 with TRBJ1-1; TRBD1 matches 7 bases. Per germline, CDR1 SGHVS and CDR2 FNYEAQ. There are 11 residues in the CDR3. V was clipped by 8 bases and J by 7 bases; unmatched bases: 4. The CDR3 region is CASGGQVEAFF. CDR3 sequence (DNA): TGTGCCAGCGGAGGACAGGTTGAAGCTTTCTTT.

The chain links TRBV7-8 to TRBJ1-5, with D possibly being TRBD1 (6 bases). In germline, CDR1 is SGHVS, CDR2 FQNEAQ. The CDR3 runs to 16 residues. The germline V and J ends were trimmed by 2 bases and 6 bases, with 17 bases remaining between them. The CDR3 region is CASSLSRQVFAQPQHF. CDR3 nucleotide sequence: TGTGCCAGCAGCTTATCTCGACAGGTTTTCGCTCAGCCCCAGCATTTT.